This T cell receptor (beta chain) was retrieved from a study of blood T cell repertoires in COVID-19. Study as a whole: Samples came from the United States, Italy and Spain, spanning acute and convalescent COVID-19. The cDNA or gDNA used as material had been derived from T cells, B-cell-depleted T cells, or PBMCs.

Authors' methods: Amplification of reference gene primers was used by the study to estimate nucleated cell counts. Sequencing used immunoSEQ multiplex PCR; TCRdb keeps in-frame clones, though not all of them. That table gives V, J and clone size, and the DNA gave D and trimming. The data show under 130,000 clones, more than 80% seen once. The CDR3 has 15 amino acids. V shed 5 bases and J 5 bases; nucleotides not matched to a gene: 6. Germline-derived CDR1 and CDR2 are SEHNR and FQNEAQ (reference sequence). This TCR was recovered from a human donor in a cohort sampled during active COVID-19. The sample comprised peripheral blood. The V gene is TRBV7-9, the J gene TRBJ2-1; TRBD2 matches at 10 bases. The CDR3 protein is CASSQRTSGHNEQFF. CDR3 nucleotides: TGTGCCAGCAGCCAGCGGACTAGCGGCCACAATGAGCAGTTCTTC.